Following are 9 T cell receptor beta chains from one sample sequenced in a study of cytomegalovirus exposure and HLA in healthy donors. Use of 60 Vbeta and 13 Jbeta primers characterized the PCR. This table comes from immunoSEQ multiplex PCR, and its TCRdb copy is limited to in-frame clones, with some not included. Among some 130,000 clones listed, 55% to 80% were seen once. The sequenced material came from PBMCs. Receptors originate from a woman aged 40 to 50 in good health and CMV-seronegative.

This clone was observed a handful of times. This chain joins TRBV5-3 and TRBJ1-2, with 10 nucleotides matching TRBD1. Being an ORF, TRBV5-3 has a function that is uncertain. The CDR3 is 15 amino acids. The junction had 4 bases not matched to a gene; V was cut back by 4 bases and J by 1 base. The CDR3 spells CARSKGQGLNYGYTF. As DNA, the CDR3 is TGTGCCAGAAGCAAGGGACAGGGGCTTAACTATGGCTACACCTTC.

In DNA, the CDR3 is TGTGCCATCAGTGCAGAACGACAGGGGGATGGCTACACCTTC. Protein sequence: CAISAERQGDGYTF. The chain has TRBV10-3 and TRBJ1-2; 9 nucleotides match TRBD1. The trim removed 4 bases at V and 6 bases at J, leaving 6 bases unmatched. CDR1 and CDR2 from the germline V gene are ENHRY and SYGVKD. This CDR3 comprises 14 residues.

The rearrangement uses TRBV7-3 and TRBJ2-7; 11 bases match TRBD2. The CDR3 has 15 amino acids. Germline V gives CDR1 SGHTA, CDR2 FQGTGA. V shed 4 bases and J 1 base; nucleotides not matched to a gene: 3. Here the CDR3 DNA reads TGTGCCAGCAGCTCACTAGCGGGGGCTTCCTACGAGCAGTACTTC. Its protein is CASSSLAGASYEQYF.

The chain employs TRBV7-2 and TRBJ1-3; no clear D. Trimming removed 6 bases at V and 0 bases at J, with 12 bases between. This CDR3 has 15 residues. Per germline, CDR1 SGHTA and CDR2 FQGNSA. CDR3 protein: CASSATISSGNTIYF. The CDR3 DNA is TGTGCCAGCAGTGCGACTATTAGCTCTGGAAACACCATATATTTT.

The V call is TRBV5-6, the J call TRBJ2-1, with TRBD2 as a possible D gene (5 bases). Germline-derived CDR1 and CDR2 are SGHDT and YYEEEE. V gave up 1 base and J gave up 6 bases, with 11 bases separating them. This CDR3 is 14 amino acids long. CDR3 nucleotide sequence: TGTGCCAGCAGCTTGACACTAGTATCCAATGAGCAGTTCTTC. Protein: CASSLTLVSNEQFF.

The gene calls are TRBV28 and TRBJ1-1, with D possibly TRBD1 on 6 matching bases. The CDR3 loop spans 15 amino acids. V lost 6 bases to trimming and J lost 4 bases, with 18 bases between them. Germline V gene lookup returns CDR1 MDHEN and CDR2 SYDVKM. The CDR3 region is CASSLQGKRGTEAFF. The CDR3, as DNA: TGTGCCAGCAGCCTACAGGGTAAGAGGGGCACTGAAGCTTTCTTT.

CDR3 bases: TGTGCCTGGAGTGTAGGACTAGCGGGGGGGGTAGATACGCAGTATTTT. Translated: CAWSVGLAGGVDTQYF. V and J are TRBV30 and TRBJ2-3, with TRBD2 matching 15 bases. V gave up 0 bases and J gave up 5 bases; unmatched junction bases: 3. Germline V gives CDR1 GTSNPN, CDR2 SVGIG (reference sequence). The CDR3 spans 16 residues.

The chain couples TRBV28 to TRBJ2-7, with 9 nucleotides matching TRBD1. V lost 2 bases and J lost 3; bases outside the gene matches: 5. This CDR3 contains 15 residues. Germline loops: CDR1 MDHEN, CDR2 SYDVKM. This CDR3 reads CASSLDRDRDYEQYF. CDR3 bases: TGTGCCAGCAGTTTAGACCGGGACAGGGACTACGAGCAGTACTTC.

In DNA, the CDR3 is TGTGCCAGCAGCCCCGGAAGGCCCACAGCGGGGGGGCCGGGAGAGCAGTACTTC. The encoded protein is CASSPGRPTAGGPGEQYF. The chain links TRBV4-2 to TRBJ2-7; 10 positions match TRBD2. The V segment lost 4 bases and the J segment 7 bases; nucleotides outside the gene matches: 19. The CDR3 spans 18 residues. Looked up from germline, CDR1 is LGHNA and CDR2 is YNFKEQ.